Shown below are 3 T cell receptor beta chains from a single sample sequenced in a study of shared clonotypes between healthy human individuals. The data were produced by immunoSEQ multiplex PCR, yet TCRdb's version contains in-frame clones alone and is incomplete. The sample includes approximately 1.1 million clones, about four fifths of them seen just once. The sample was memory CD4+ T cells from PBMCs. Indicated subset: CD45RA-negative fraction. These receptors came from a man aged 18 to 30 in good health. Some clones in this sample may be carry-over from other donors' samples.

The chain couples TRBV2 to TRBJ2-5; the D is unclear. Trimming took 6 bases from V and 2 from J, leaving 13 bases between them. Germline CDR1 SNHLY, CDR2 FYNNEI. CDR3 length: 14 residues. In DNA, the CDR3 is TGTGCCAGCAGGCGCCGTTATTTACAAGAGACCCAGTACTTC. Protein: CASRRRYLQETQYF.

Many counts were recorded for this clone. This sequence joins TRBV5-5 and TRBJ1-4; 7 bases agree with TRBD1. The V and J ends lost 0 bases and 5 bases, in that order; junction bases with no gene match: 1. CDR3 length: 14 amino acids. Germline CDR1 reads SGHKS; CDR2 reads YYEKEE (reference sequence). The DNA for the CDR3 is TGTGCCAGCAGCTTGGCAGGGGGAAATGAAAAACTGTTTTTT. It yields the protein CASSLAGGNEKLFF.

Comment on this clone: Other nucleotide sequences in the sample specify the same CDR3. This chain connects TRBV20-1 to TRBJ2-7; D perhaps matches TRBD2 (6 bases). Per the germline V gene, CDR1 is DFQATT and CDR2 is SNEGSKA (reference sequence). The length of the CDR3 is 11 residues. Trimming stripped 5 bases from V and 3 bases from J, with 8 bases between. This CDR3 is CSAPGGYEQYF. CDR3 sequence (DNA): TGCAGTGCTCCCGGGGGCTACGAGCAGTACTTC.